This TCR beta chain was captured in a study of cytomegalovirus exposure and HLA in healthy donors. Findings of the study overall: Evidence from a later analysis indicated that most CMV-associated TCR beta chains looked HLA-restricted.

Details on this clone: The antigen remains unidentified.

The donors gave bone marrow, and they were healthy. The PCR ran on 60 Vbeta and 13 Jbeta primers. Repertoires were generated with immunoSEQ multiplex PCR, while TCRdb's copy carries only in-frame clones and drops some. Found here are 100,000 to 150,000 clones, around four fifths of them singletons; the top ten hold 2.7%. The length of the CDR3 is 14 residues. The ends were cut back, 4 bases at V and 2 bases at J, with 9 bases in the middle. CDR1 and CDR2 (germline): LNHDA, SQIVND (reference sequence). This receptor was obtained from a boy under 10 years old in good health and CMV-seronegative. The sequenced sample was PBMCs. The J gene is TRBJ1-5, the V gene TRBV19; D gene unclear. CDR3 sequence (DNA): TGTGCCAGTAGTAGGCAGGAAGGCAATCAGCCCCAGCATTTT. It codes for CASSRQEGNQPQHF.